Presented here are 21 T cell receptor beta chains from one specimen sequenced in a study of siplizumab effects on memory and regulatory T cells. Libraries were prepared by immunoSEQ multiplex PCR; TCRdb keeps only in-frame clonotypes and omits some of them. Here the sample spans about 100,000 clones, more than 85% being singletons. The specimen sequenced was CD4+ T cells sorted from blood. These receptors all come from a human donor in good health.

This chain uses TRBV4-2 with TRBJ2-5; 7 nucleotides align to TRBD2. Per germline, CDR1 LGHNA and CDR2 YNFKEQ. The CDR3 is 18 residues long. With V trimmed by 4 bases and J by 2 bases, 16 bases remained unmatched. This chain's CDR3 is CASSPGTIFAGDQETQYF. The CDR3 DNA reads as TGTGCCAGCAGCCCCGGGACTATTTTTGCGGGGGATCAAGAGACCCAGTACTTC.

The V and J genes are TRBV28 and TRBJ1-2; no reliable D call. Germline V gene data show CDR1 as MDHEN and CDR2 as SYDVKM. The V end lost 3 bases, the J end lost 4 bases, and 9 bases lay between the germline ends. The CDR3 extends over 13 amino acids. The DNA of the CDR3 is TGTGCCAGCAGTTTCTCGGGCAGCTATGGCTACACCTTC. Translation gives CASSFSGSYGYTF.

The CDR3 loop reads CASSESRIYSNQPQHF. In DNA, the CDR3 is TGTGCCAGCAGTGAGTCCCGAATCTATAGCAATCAGCCCCAGCATTTT. The chain recombines TRBV2 with TRBJ1-5, with D uncertain. CDR3 size: 16 residues. Germline V lookup: CDR1 SNHLY, CDR2 FYNNEI. V was trimmed by 3 bases and J by 0 bases, leaving 12 bases between them.

J is TRBJ2-5 and V is TRBV28; 9 bases fit TRBD1. Gene TRBJ2-7 matches the end of the DNA better, so the J call may be wrong. Germline CDR1 MDHEN, CDR2 SYDVKM. The CDR3 has 13 amino acids. Written as DNA, the CDR3 is TGTGCCAGCAGGGGACAGGGCTCCTACGAGCAGTACTTC. This codes for CASRGQGSYEQYF.

The chain joins TRBV7-2 to TRBJ2-5; D possibly corresponds to TRBD2 (6 bases). Looked up from germline, CDR1 is SGHTA and CDR2 is FQGNSA. The V end lost 3 bases, the J end lost 5 bases, and 10 bases lay between the germline ends. The CDR3 has 13 amino acids. The CDR3, as DNA: TGTGCCAGCAGCTTTGGGACTCGGGAGACCCAGTACTTC. It is translated as CASSFGTRETQYF.

The rearrangement joins TRBV9 to TRBJ1-2; D is uncertain. Trimming left V 4 bases short and J 4 bases short, with 8 bases between. The germline CDR1 and CDR2 sequences are SGDLS and YYNGEE. The CDR3 extends over 12 amino acids. This CDR3 is CASSPIGYGYTF. The CDR3 region has the DNA TGTGCCAGCAGCCCCATCGGCTATGGCTACACCTTC. The full variable domain, in which reference TRBV9 and TRBJ1-2 provide the parts outside the CDR3, is DSGVTQTPKHLITATGQRVTLRCSPRSGDLSVYWYQQSLDQGLQFLIQYYNGEERAKGNILERFSAQQFPDLHSELNLSSLELGDSALYFCASSPIGYGYTFGSGTRLTVV.

J is TRBJ2-5 and V is TRBV7-2; no firm D call. TRBJ2-7 explains the end of the DNA better; the J call may be wrong. Per germline, CDR1 SGHTA and CDR2 FQGNSA. The CDR3 has 12 amino acids. The CDR3 sequence: CASSLDFYEQYF. Here the CDR3 DNA reads TGTGCCAGCAGCTTAGACTTCTACGAGCAGTACTTC.

The chain combines TRBV6-5 with TRBJ2-3; no definite D call. The CDR3 sequence is 11 residues long. V was pared by 6 bases and J by 4 bases, with 5 bases between. Germline lookup yields CDR1 MNHEY and CDR2 SVGAGI. This CDR3 is CASSQSDTQYF. In DNA, the CDR3 is TGTGCCAGCAGCCAATCAGATACGCAGTATTTT.

The gene calls are TRBV5-1 and TRBJ2-1; TRBD2 matches 11 bases. CDR3 length: 17 amino acids. Germline values: CDR1 SGHRS, CDR2 YFSETQ. J gave up 6 bases and V 0 bases, and 8 bases lay outside the gene matches. The CDR3 reads CASSLVGASGGINEQFF. In DNA, the CDR3 is TGCGCCAGCAGCTTGGTCGGGGCTAGCGGGGGGATCAATGAGCAGTTCTTC.

This clone was observed once. The V gene is TRBV5-1, the J gene TRBJ2-2; 8 nucleotides line up with TRBD1. Trimming removed 2 bases from V and 5 bases from J; junction bases left unmatched: 8. The CDR3 sequence is 16 residues long. Germline CDR1 and CDR2: SGHRS and YFSETQ. CDR3 DNA: TGCGCCAGCAGCTTACCCGGGACAGGCGCTACCGGGGAGCTGTTTTTT. This translates into CASSLPGTGATGELFF.

This rearrangement joins TRBV6-5 to TRBJ1-1, with D tentatively TRBD1 (5 bases). CDR3 length: 13 amino acids. The germline V gene encodes CDR1 MNHEY and CDR2 SVGAGI. Between the trimmed V and J ends, which lost 8 bases and 4 bases, there was a span of 14 bases. CDR3 nucleotide sequence: TGTGCCAGCCACGCTCAGGGCGGCACTGAAGCTTTCTTT. This translates into CASHAQGGTEAFF.

The chain links TRBV7-3 to TRBJ2-3; 9 bases align to TRBD2. The CDR3 loop spans 16 amino acids. After removal of 3 bases from V and 6 bases from J, the junction contained 10 bases not matched to a gene. CDR1 SGHTA and CDR2 FQGTGA come from the germline V gene. The CDR3 DNA is TGTGCCAGCAGCTTGGCCCCGGGACTAGCAAGCGATACGCAGTATTTT. As protein: CASSLAPGLASDTQYF. Full variable domain (remainder filled in from reference TRBV7-3 and TRBJ2-3): GAGVSQTPSNKVTEKGKYVELRCDPISGHTALYWYRQSLGQGPEFLIYFQGTGAADDSGLPNDRFFAVRPEGSVSTLKIQRTERGDSAVYLCASSLAPGLASDTQYFGPGTRLTVL.

Regarding this clone: The junction differs from germline at one of its ends, possibly a read error. This specimen includes other DNA sequences encoding the same CDR3. The chain combines TRBV7-9 with TRBJ2-7; 11 nucleotides agree with TRBD2. This CDR3 has 15 residues. Germline CDR1 reads SEHNR; CDR2 reads FQNEAQ (reference sequence). The CDR3 DNA is TGTGCTAGCAGCTCCGCTAGCGGGGGGCTCCCTAAGCAGTACTTC. As protein: CASSSASGGLPKQYF.

The chain uses TRBV2 and TRBJ2-7, with 10 bases identical to TRBD1. In germline, CDR1 is SNHLY, CDR2 FYNNEI. The V segment lost 2 bases and the J segment 5 bases; nucleotides outside the gene matches: 3. This CDR3 has 14 amino acids. For the CDR3, the DNA is TGTGCCAGCAGTGAATCGGGACAGGGGCACGAGCAGTACTTC. Its protein is CASSESGQGHEQYF.

This chain uses TRBV5-6 with TRBJ2-2, with D hard to call. The CDR3 loop spans 15 amino acids. Germline V gene data show CDR1 as SGHDT and CDR2 as YYEEEE. Deletions cut 5 bases from V and 6 bases from J, with 17 bases between. The CDR3 loop reads CASSSVRTGAGELFF. In DNA form, the CDR3 reads TGTGCCAGCAGTTCTGTCCGCACTGGAGCCGGGGAGCTGTTTTTT.

In its sample, this clone was seen a few times. The chain is built from TRBV30 and TRBJ1-5, with D tentatively TRBD1 (5 bases). The germline V gene encodes CDR1 GTSNPN and CDR2 SVGIG (reference sequence). Trimming shortened V by 5 bases and J by 0 bases, and 11 bases separated the two germline ends. The CDR3 is 14 residues long. The CDR3, as DNA: TGTGCCTGGTCGGGACGTATTAGCAATCAGCCCCAGCATTTT. Its protein is CAWSGRISNQPQHF.

The V call is TRBV15, the J call TRBJ2-5; TRBD2 aligns across 8 bases. V trimming: 5 bases; J trimming: 2 bases; junction bases outside the gene matches: 7. Germline V lookup: CDR1 LNHNV, CDR2 YYDKDF (reference sequence). This CDR3 is 15 amino acids long. This chain's CDR3 is CATSLLGGEQETQYF. As DNA, the CDR3 is TGTGCCACCAGCCTGCTCGGGGGGGAACAAGAGACCCAGTACTTC.

V usage is TRBV19 and J usage is TRBJ2-3; tentatively, D is TRBD1 (5 bases). The CDR3 contains 15 residues. V shed 6 bases and J shed 1 base, with 14 bases lying between them. CDR1 LNHDA and CDR2 SQIVND come from the germline V gene (reference sequence). The DNA for the CDR3 is TGTGCCAGTAGAGCCCTGGGGCAGGGCACAGATACGCAGTATTTT. Translated: CASRALGQGTDTQYF.

The chain couples TRBV4-3 to TRBJ1-4; 7 bases match TRBD1. This CDR3 has 12 amino acids. The germline gives CDR1 LGHNA, CDR2 YSLEER. The V and J ends lost 4 bases and 7 bases, in that order; junction bases with no gene match: 0. DNA for the CDR3: TGCGCCAGCAGCCGGACAGGTGAAAAACTGTTTTTT. Translated: CASSRTGEKLFF.

The CDR3 DNA reads as TGTGCCAGCAGTCCTTCTGCAGGGGCATATCAGCCCCAGCATTTT. Translated: CASSPSAGAYQPQHF. The chain has TRBV6-4 and TRBJ1-5, with D possibly being TRBD1 (6 bases). The CDR3 totals 15 residues. With 5 bases removed from V and 5 bases from J, the gap between germline ends came to 16 bases. Germline V gene data show CDR1 as MRHNA and CDR2 as SNTAGT.

This clone was seen only a few times. The V call is TRBV4-1, the J call TRBJ1-6; possible D gene TRBD1, 5 bases. Germline V gives CDR1 MGHRA, CDR2 YSYEKL. The CDR3 totals 16 residues. V shed 1 base and J shed 11 bases, with 18 bases lying between them. CDR3 amino acids: CASSQARDRLSAPLHF. The CDR3 DNA sequence: TGCGCCAGCAGCCAAGCCCGGGACCGATTATCGGCACCCCTCCACTTT.